The source of this T cell receptor (beta chain) is a study of blood T cell repertoires in COVID-19. The CDR3 loop spans 13 amino acids. The germline V and J ends were trimmed by 1 base and 11 bases, with 15 bases remaining between them. Germline-derived CDR1 and CDR2 are SGDLS and YYNGEE. Assay used: immunoSEQ multiplex PCR; TCRdb lists only in-frame clones, some missing. The repertoire has some 250,000 clones, around 90% of them found once; the top ten carry approximately 0.8%. V and J are TRBV9 and TRBJ1-1; no clear D. The source of this sequence is a woman aged 30 to 39 with acute or convalescent COVID-19. Sequencing was done on a sample of peripheral blood. The CDR3 region has the DNA TGTGCCAGCAGCGTATCCTCTGGAGACCTTGCTTTCTTT. Protein sequence: CASSVSSGDLAFF.